This TCR beta chain was obtained from a study of metastatic and nonmetastatic thyroid tumors. Across the study: For malignant and benign thyroid patients, tumor or nodule tissue and blood were the sources whose repertoires were compared.

Trimming cost V 1 base and J 4 bases, with 10 bases left between them. The CDR3 contains 15 residues. Germline values: CDR1 MDHEN, CDR2 SYDVKM. The study, taken as a whole, reports: Across blood and tumor, TCR beta diversity in malignant thyroid tumors was reportedly significantly higher than in benign nodules.

There were no patients who had received any treatment before thyroid surgery. Turning to this clone: Antigen unknown.

As processed by the authors: A distant-metastasis classifier for papillary thyroid cancer was built using CDR3 differences across clinicopathological groups. TCRdb reprocessed the PCR reads using MiXCR. The V and J calls come from TCRdb's annotation, not from the publication. The sample has 5,000 or so clones, over 30% seen once; the top ten hold 20%. Sequencing was performed on adjacent normal tissue. V is TRBV28 and J is TRBJ2-2; a possible D gene is TRBD2 (6 bases). The receptor was derived from a female donor with papillary thyroid cancer or a benign thyroid nodule (not recorded which). Some clones in this sample may be carry-over from other donors' samples. The CDR3 coding sequence is TGTGCCAGCAGTTTATTTAGGGGAGGCACCGGGGAGCTGTTTTTT. It specifies CASSLFRGGTGELFF.